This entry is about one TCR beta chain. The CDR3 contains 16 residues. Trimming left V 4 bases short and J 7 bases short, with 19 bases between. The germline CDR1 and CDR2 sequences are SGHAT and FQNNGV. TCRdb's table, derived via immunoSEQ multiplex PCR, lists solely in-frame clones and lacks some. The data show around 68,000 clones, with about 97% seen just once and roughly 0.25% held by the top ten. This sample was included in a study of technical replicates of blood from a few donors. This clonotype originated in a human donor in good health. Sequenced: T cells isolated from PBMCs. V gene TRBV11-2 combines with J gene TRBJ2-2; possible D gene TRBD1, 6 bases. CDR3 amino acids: CASSYLGTILVGELFF. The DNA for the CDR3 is TGTGCCAGCAGCTACTTAGGGACAATCTTAGTCGGGGAGCTGTTTTTT.